This TCR beta chain was profiled in a study of shared clonotypes between healthy human individuals. The table came from immunoSEQ multiplex PCR; TCRdb's copy has only in-frame clones and leaves some out. The sample has approximately 100,000 clones; approximately 70% are singletons. Germline trimming cut 0 bases from V and 4 bases from J; bases unmatched to any gene: 0. Germline CDR1 MGHRA, CDR2 YSYEKL. The CDR3 extends over 14 amino acids. This clone was seen more than once but under ten times. This sample includes further DNA sequences coding for the same CDR3. The sequence derives from a woman aged 25 to 39 in good health. The chain is built from TRBV4-1 and TRBJ1-5; 7 bases are a match to TRBD1. Sequenced material: memory CD8+ T cells sorted from blood. The subset: CD45RO+ cells pooled with CCR7-negative TemRA cells. The CDR3 DNA reads as TGCGCCAGCAGCCAAGAGACAGGGAATCAGCCCCAGCATTTT. Protein sequence: CASSQETGNQPQHF.